These T cell receptor beta chains were read from a single sample in a study of identical twins. TCRdb reprocessed the 5' RACE reads with MiXCR, giving one entry per CDR3 protein. The sample has 700,000 or so distinct CDR3 sequences, about 9.4% seen once; the top ten hold approximately 0.89%. A further study also used this sample, focusing on yellow fever vaccine responses in identical twins.

Source material: PBMCs. These receptor sequences come from a woman in her late teens or twenties in good health. CDR3s include the opening cysteine and the closing phenylalanine or tryptophan. D genes are given only for firm matches. Expanded clones are given a class, and other clones once, few, many or no size at all.

size,D,V,J,CDR3,DNA
NA,NA,TRBV6-5,TRBJ1-3,CASSYRPSNSGNTIYF,TGTGCCAGCAGTTACAGGCCGTCTAACTCTGGAAACACCATATATTTT
NA,NA,TRBV7-8,TRBJ2-1,CASSLTGAMKQFF,TGTGCCAGCAGCTTAACGGGCGCGATGAAGCAGTTCTTC
few,NA,TRBV6-5,TRBJ2-1,CASSYGGGDNEQFF,TGTGCCAGCAGTTACGGGGGCGGCGACAATGAGCAGTTCTTC
many,TRBD2,TRBV5-1,TRBJ2-1,CASSFQAGAYNEQFF,TGCGCCAGCAGCTTTCAAGCGGGAGCATACAATGAGCAGTTCTTC
NA,TRBD1,TRBV20-1,TRBJ2-5,CSARDAGQGAGTQYF,TGCAGTGCTAGAGATGCAGGACAGGGGGCAGGGACCCAGTACTTC
many,NA,TRBV5-1,TRBJ2-3,CASSLDGYTDTQYF,TGCGCCAGCAGCTTGGACGGCTACACAGATACGCAGTATTTT
few,NA,TRBV7-2,TRBJ2-3,CASSLRPDIGTDTQYF,TGTGCCAGCAGCTTAAGGCCCGATATCGGCACAGATACGCAGTATTTT
NA,NA,TRBV14,TRBJ1-1,CASSQRGRGNTEAFF,TGTGCCAGCAGCCAGCGTGGCCGTGGGAACACTGAAGCTTTCTTT
NA,NA,TRBV7-6,TRBJ2-1,CASSLGVGFHEQFF,TGTGCCAGCAGCTTAGGGGTCGGATTCCATGAGCAGTTCTTC
few,NA,TRBV20-1,TRBJ2-2,CSAFRVLTGTGELFF,TGCAGTGCCTTCCGCGTTTTGACCGGCACCGGGGAGCTGTTTTTT
NA,TRBD1,TRBV3-1,TRBJ2-1,CASSLDRGRVNEQFF,TGTGCCAGCAGCCTAGACAGGGGGCGCGTCAATGAGCAGTTCTTC
few,TRBD2,TRBV2,TRBJ2-3,CASSGASGGRTDTQYF,TGTGCCAGCAGTGGAGCTAGCGGGGGAAGGACAGATACGCAGTATTTT
many,NA,TRBV5-6,TRBJ2-1,CASSFWRGSVGGPYNEQFF,TGTGCCAGCAGCTTCTGGAGAGGGTCCGTGGGTGGACCCTACAATGAGCAGTTCTTC
few,TRBD2,TRBV11-1,TRBJ2-3,CASSDTLTSGYTDTQYF,TGTGCCAGCAGCGATACTTTGACTAGCGGGTACACAGATACGCAGTATTTT
NA,TRBD1,TRBV5-1,TRBJ1-5,CASSLTGETDQPQHF,TGCGCCAGCAGCTTGACAGGGGAGACTGATCAGCCCCAGCATTTT
NA,NA,TRBV6-1,TRBJ2-5,CASTPRRRETQYF,TGTGCCAGCACTCCCCGACGTCGGGAGACCCAGTACTTC
NA,NA,TRBV19,TRBJ1-1,CASSIDSFQAMNTEAFF,TGTGCCAGTAGTATAGATTCATTTCAGGCCATGAACACTGAAGCTTTCTTT
few,NA,TRBV6-2/TRBV6-3,TRBJ1-6,CASSYSGINSPLHF,TGTGCCAGCAGTTACTCGGGAATCAATTCACCCCTCCACTTT
many,TRBD2,TRBV12-3/TRBV12-4,TRBJ2-3,CASSLGGGGRDTQYF,TGTGCCAGCAGTTTGGGCGGGGGGGGAAGAGATACGCAGTATTTT
NA,TRBD2,TRBV5-6,TRBJ2-7,CASSLERETPEQYF,TGTGCCAGCAGCTTGGAGCGGGAGACCCCCGAGCAGTACTTC
few,TRBD1,TRBV28,TRBJ2-7,CASSSPGTGAHEQYF,TGTGCCAGCAGTTCCCCCGGGACAGGGGCCCACGAGCAGTACTTC
NA,NA,TRBV20-1,TRBJ2-3,CSARTPGGADTQYF,TGCAGTGCCCGAACCCCAGGAGGTGCAGATACGCAGTATTTT
few,NA,TRBV12-3/TRBV12-4,TRBJ1-1,CASNFETEAFF,TGTGCCAGCAATTTTGAGACTGAAGCTTTCTTT
few,NA,TRBV28,TRBJ2-5,CASSPRRGRETQYF,TGTGCCAGCAGCCCCCGTAGAGGGCGGGAGACCCAGTACTTC
NA,TRBD2,TRBV4-1,TRBJ2-1,CASSLFTSGSENEQFF,TGCGCCAGCAGCCTCTTCACTAGCGGGAGCGAAAATGAGCAGTTCTTC
many,NA,TRBV14,TRBJ2-7,CASSHPDSYEQYF,TGTGCCAGCAGCCACCCCGACTCCTACGAGCAGTACTTC
many,TRBD1,TRBV2,TRBJ2-3,CASSPGAGTGETDTQYF,TGTGCCAGCAGCCCGGGGGCCGGGACAGGGGAAACAGATACGCAGTATTTT
NA,TRBD1,TRBV30,TRBJ2-1,CAWSVGQVAYNEQFF,TGTGCCTGGAGTGTAGGACAGGTAGCCTACAATGAGCAGTTCTTC
few,NA,TRBV20-1,TRBJ2-3,CSARALGGRDRPADTQYF,TGCAGTGCTAGGGCGCTGGGGGGGCGGGATCGGCCCGCAGATACGCAGTATTTT
NA,NA,TRBV2,TRBJ1-1,CASSGQLYTEAFF,TGTGCCAGCAGTGGACAGCTTTACACTGAAGCTTTCTTT
many,NA,TRBV12-3/TRBV12-4,TRBJ1-6,CASSGTADSPLHF,TGTGCCAGCAGCGGAACAGCCGATTCACCCCTCCACTTT
NA,TRBD1,TRBV7-2,TRBJ2-7,CASSLASGRGSKYEQYF,TGTGCCAGCAGCTTAGCGTCGGGCAGGGGGTCAAAATACGAGCAGTACTTC